This TCR beta chain is from a study of T cell changes during pregnancy in multiple sclerosis (dated by TCRdb to the late 2010s). Regarding the research as a whole: The study looked at changes in the T cell repertoire across pregnancy in women with multiple sclerosis.

This clone showed up just once. Its specific antigen is unknown. The sample holds no much larger clone one base away, and base qualities are not on file. The library was made by the immunoSEQ multiplex PCR assay. TCRdb obtained this table from immuneACCESS and retained in-frame rearrangements with V and J assigned. These tables miss some clones; where compared with another copy, unresolved V genes account for less than half of the shortfall, and the remainder is unexplained. The sample profile shows about 51,000 clones; 85% to 95% of them were found once. 1.5% to 2% of the sample lies in the top ten. Spanning cysteine to phenylalanine, the CDR3 consists of 13 amino acids. Only the CDR3 DNA is retained, 39 bases long and in frame from the first base. V loses 3 bases, J loses 1 base, and the germline ends lie 5 bases apart. In the germline V gene, CDR1 corresponds to MDHEN and CDR2 to SYDVKM.

Recombination connected TRBV28 to TRBJ2-3; the D gene assignment is ambiguous. Sample: peripheral blood, taken in the second trimester of pregnancy. The origin of this receptor is a female donor with multiple sclerosis, enrolled in a pregnancy study. The nucleotide sequence is TGTGCCAGCAGTTTTCGAGGCACAGATACGCAGTATTTT. This encodes CASSFRGTDTQYF.